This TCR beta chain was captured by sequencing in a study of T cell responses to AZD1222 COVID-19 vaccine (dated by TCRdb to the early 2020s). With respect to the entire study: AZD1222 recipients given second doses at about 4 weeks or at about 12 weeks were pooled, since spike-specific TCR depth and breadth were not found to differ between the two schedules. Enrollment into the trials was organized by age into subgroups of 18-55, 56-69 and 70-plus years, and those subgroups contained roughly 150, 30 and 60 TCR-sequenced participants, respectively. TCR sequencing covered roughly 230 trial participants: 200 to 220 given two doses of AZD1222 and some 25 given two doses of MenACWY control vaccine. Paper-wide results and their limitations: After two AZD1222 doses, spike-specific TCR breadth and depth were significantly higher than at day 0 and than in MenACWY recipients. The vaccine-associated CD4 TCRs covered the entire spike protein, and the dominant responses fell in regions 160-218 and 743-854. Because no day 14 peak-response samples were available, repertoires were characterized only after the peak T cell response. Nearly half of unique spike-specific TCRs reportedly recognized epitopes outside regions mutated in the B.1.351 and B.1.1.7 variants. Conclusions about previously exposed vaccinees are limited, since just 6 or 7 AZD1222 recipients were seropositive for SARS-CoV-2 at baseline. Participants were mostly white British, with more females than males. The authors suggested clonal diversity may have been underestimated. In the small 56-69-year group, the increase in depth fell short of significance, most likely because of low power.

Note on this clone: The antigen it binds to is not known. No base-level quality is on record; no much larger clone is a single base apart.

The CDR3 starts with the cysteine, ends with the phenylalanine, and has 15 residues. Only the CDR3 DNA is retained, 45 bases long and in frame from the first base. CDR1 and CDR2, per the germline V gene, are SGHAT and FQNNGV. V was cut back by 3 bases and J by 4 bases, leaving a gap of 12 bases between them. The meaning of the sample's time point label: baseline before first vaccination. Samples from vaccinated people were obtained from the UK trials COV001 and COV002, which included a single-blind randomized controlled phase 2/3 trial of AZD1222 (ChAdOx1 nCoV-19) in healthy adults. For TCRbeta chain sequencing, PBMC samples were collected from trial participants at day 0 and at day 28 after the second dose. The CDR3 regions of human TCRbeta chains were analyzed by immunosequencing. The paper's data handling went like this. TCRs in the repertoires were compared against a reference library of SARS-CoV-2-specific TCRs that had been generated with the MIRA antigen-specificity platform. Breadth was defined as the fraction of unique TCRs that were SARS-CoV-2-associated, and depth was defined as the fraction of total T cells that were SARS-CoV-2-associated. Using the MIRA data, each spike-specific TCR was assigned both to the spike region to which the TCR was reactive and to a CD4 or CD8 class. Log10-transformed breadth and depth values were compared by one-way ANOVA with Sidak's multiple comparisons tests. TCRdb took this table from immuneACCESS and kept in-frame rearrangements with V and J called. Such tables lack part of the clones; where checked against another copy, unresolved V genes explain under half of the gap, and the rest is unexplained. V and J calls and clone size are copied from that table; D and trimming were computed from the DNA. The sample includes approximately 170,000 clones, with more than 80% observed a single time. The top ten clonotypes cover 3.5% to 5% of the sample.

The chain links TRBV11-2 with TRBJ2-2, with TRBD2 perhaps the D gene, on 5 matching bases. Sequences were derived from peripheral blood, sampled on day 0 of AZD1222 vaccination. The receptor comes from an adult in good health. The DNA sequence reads TGTGCCAGCAGCTTCACGAATAGCGCCACCGGGGAGCTGTTTTTT. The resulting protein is CASSFTNSATGELFF.